This TCR beta chain was sequenced for a study of T-cell reconstitution after alpha-beta-depleted transplantation in children. Notes on the study in general: Some patients showed high day-60 TCRbeta diversity, which derived from surviving recipient T cells and thymic progenitors. Reportedly, only several hundred clones from non-depleted graft cells drove alpha-beta T-cell counts at about two months. T-cell counts and diversity at one year post-transplant came mainly from newly produced T cells.

The CDR3 runs to 17 residues. Germline CDR1 and CDR2: LGHNT and FRNRAP. Germline trimming cut 0 bases from V and 4 bases from J; bases unmatched to any gene: 7. In this sample, this clonotype turned up a few times. The antigen remains unidentified. This sample's TCRbeta library carried unique molecular identifier barcodes. TCRdb independently ran MiXCR on the PCR reads; one entry per CDR3 protein. The sample lists around 960,000 distinct CDR3 sequences, under 30% seen once, with roughly 27% in the top ten. Sequenced material: PBMCs, mostly from graft donor cells, taken 360 days after TCRalphabeta/CD19-depleted stem cell transplant. The chain links TRBV12-5 to TRBJ2-1; 9 positions agree with TRBD2. The receptor was derived from a boy younger than two who had a stem cell transplant for SCID, so the T cells may come from the graft donor. The chain's CDR3 is CASGLVFGAGGYNEQFF. In DNA form, the CDR3 reads TGTGCTAGTGGTTTGGTATTCGGAGCGGGGGGTTACAATGAGCAGTTCTTC.